These 29 T cell receptor beta chains were sequenced from one sample in a study of T cells expressing NK-cell markers (dated by TCRdb to about 2020). Library creation used 5' RACE. Sequenced using an Illumina HiSeq 2000. The reads went through TCRdb reprocessing, and each CDR3 protein sequence gets one entry with no DNA. For this sample, the table gives fewer than 550,000 distinct CDR3 sequences. 1.4% of the sample lies in the top ten. The sample consisted of blood T cells: a sorted CD56 or NKG2C T cell subset, CD4+ or CD8+ T cells, or bulk PBMC T cells (not recorded which). These receptor sequences come from a woman aged 45 to 65 in good health. Donor details come from another sample of the same person, matched by shared clones.

This chain links TRBV12-3 or TRBV12-4 with TRBJ1-2; TCRdb reports TRBD1, a call that lacks DNA to check it against. The CDR3 consists of 13 residues. CDR3: CASAPGEPYGYTF.

V usage is TRBV20-1 and J usage is TRBJ2-3. Germline lookup yields CDR1 DFQATT and CDR2 SNEGSKA (reference sequence). The length of the CDR3 is 15 residues. The CDR3 loop is CSARGAGTSTDTQYF.

The rearrangement joins TRBV11-2 to TRBJ1-2; as DNA is missing, the TRBD1 call by TCRdb cannot be tested. The germline V gene encodes CDR1 SGHAT and CDR2 FQNNGV. This CDR3 spans 11 amino acids. CDR3 amino acids: CASSQGLGYTF.

V gene TRBV20-1 combines with J gene TRBJ2-5; there is no DNA to check the TCRdb D call of TRBD1. Germline lookup yields CDR1 DFQATT and CDR2 SNEGSKA (reference sequence). The CDR3 has 13 residues. CDR3 sequence: CSATFGGRETQYF.

V is TRBV15 and J is TRBJ2-3; TCRdb reports TRBD1, a call that lacks DNA to check it against. Germline-derived CDR1 and CDR2 are LNHNV and YYDKDF (reference sequence). CDR3 length equals 17 residues. The CDR3 sequence: CATSRFAVGDLTDTQYF.

The genes are TRBV7-3 and TRBJ2-3; TCRdb calls TRBD2, which cannot be checked without DNA. This CDR3 has 20 amino acids. Germline CDR1 and CDR2: SGHTA and FQGTGA. The CDR3 spells CASSSGGLAGGGSLTDTQYF.

This chain joins TRBV28 and TRBJ2-5; TCRdb returns TRBD1, unconfirmable since there is no DNA. The CDR3 contains 13 residues. Germline CDR1 and CDR2: MDHEN and SYDVKM. The CDR3 here is CASRFQGTETQYF.

This chain joins TRBV6-1 and TRBJ1-4; TCRdb calls TRBD1, which cannot be checked without DNA. CDR3 length: 15 amino acids. Germline V gene data show CDR1 as MNHNS and CDR2 as SASEGT. CDR3 in amino acids: CASSQTVGPNEKLFF.

This chain connects TRBV5-1 to TRBJ1-1; the D gene TCRdb calls, TRBD1, cannot be checked with no DNA. The CDR3 sequence is 15 residues long. The germline CDR1 and CDR2 sequences are SGHRS and YFSETQ. The CDR3 region is CASSYTQGRGSEAFF. The entire variable domain, with the rest obtained from reference TRBV5-1 and TRBJ1-1, is as follows: KAGVTQTPRYLIKTRGQQVTLSCSPISGHRSVSWYQQTPGQGLQFLFEYFSETQRNKGNFPGRFSGRQFSNSRSEMNVSTLELGDSALYLCASSYTQGRGSEAFFGQGTRLTVV.

The chain uses TRBV20-1 and TRBJ1-2; TCRdb calls TRBD1, which cannot be checked without DNA. The V gene's germline CDR1 is DFQATT and CDR2 SNEGSKA (reference sequence). This CDR3 contains 12 residues. The CDR3 region is CSSVDRFYGYTF.

J is TRBJ1-2 and V is TRBV28. Per germline, CDR1 MDHEN and CDR2 SYDVKM. The CDR3 has 12 amino acids. The CDR3: CASTKQSYGYTF.

V usage is TRBV11-2 and J usage is TRBJ2-7. Germline CDR1 SGHAT, CDR2 FQNNGV. CDR3 size: 11 residues. The CDR3 is CASSSGPEQYF.

The J gene is TRBJ2-1, the V gene TRBV6-2 or TRBV6-3; TCRdb lists TRBD2, though no DNA is available to test this call. From germline, CDR1 is MNHEY and CDR2 SVGEGT. This CDR3 is 19 amino acids long. The CDR3 sequence is CASSFPGTSGINTYNEQFF.

This chain connects TRBV5-1 to TRBJ2-5; no DNA is available, so the TRBD1 call from TCRdb remains unchecked. The CDR3 runs 15 residues. The germline gives CDR1 SGHRS, CDR2 YFSETQ. CDR3 residues: CASSLAGPGGGTQYF.

The J gene is TRBJ2-1, the V gene TRBV20-1; the D call of TRBD2 rests on TCRdb alone, since no DNA is present to check it. Germline V gives CDR1 DFQATT, CDR2 SNEGSKA (reference sequence). This CDR3 spans 16 amino acids. CDR3 in amino acids: CSASSPGLGGGHEQFF.

The rearrangement uses TRBV12-3 or TRBV12-4 and TRBJ1-1; the D gene TCRdb calls, TRBD1, cannot be checked with no DNA. This CDR3 has 15 residues. The CDR3 is CASSFRRDNQAEAFF.

The chain is built from TRBV4-1 and TRBJ2-3; the D call from TCRdb, TRBD2, cannot be confirmed without DNA. CDR3 length equals 16 residues. Germline V CDR1 and CDR2: MGHRA, YSYEKL. CDR3 in amino acids: CASSPLAGFNTDTQYF.

This chain uses TRBV5-1 with TRBJ2-2. The CDR3 consists of 14 residues. CDR1 and CDR2 (germline): SGHRS, YFSETQ. Here the CDR3 reads CASSPDLETGELFF.

The V and J genes are TRBV4-1 and TRBJ2-3. The length of the CDR3 is 16 residues. Germline V gene sequence: CDR1 MGHRA, CDR2 YSYEKL. This chain's CDR3 is CASSQTRMGSTDTQYF.

The chain carries TRBV7-2 and TRBJ1-5. Germline loops: CDR1 SGHTA, CDR2 FQGNSA. This CDR3 region has 15 residues. CDR3 protein: CASSLIGFSNQPQHF. Full variable domain (missing parts from reference TRBV7-2 and TRBJ1-5): GAGVSQSPSNKVTEKGKDVELRCDPISGHTALYWYRQSLGQGLEFLIYFQGNSAPDKSGLPSDRFSAERTGGSVSTLTIQRTQQEDSAVYLCASSLIGFSNQPQHFGDGTRLSIL.

The gene calls are TRBV10-1 and TRBJ2-2; TCRdb calls TRBD2, which cannot be checked without DNA. Per the germline V gene, CDR1 is WNHNN and CDR2 is SYGVQD (reference sequence). This CDR3 is 17 amino acids long. This chain's CDR3 is CASSPGTRSFRTGELFF.

This sequence joins TRBV12-5 and TRBJ1-1; the D gene TCRdb calls, TRBD1, cannot be checked with no DNA. Germline CDR1 reads LGHNT; CDR2 reads FRNRAP. CDR3 length: 15 residues. The CDR3 loop reads CASGSQRGLNTEAFF.

The chain recombines TRBV11-2 with TRBJ2-3; TCRdb designates TRBD2, a call that cannot be tested without DNA. CDR3 length: 19 amino acids. Per the germline V gene, CDR1 is SGHAT and CDR2 is FQNNGV. This chain's CDR3 is CASSLGGGGLAASTDTQYF.

V and J are TRBV5-5 and TRBJ1-2; TCRdb designates TRBD1, a call that cannot be tested without DNA. This CDR3 has 14 residues. Germline-derived CDR1 and CDR2 are SGHKS and YYEKEE (reference sequence). The CDR3 is CASSVEQEIYGYTF. The variable domain in full, with the rest retrieved from reference TRBV5-5 and TRBJ1-2, is DAGVTQSPTHLIKTRGQQVTLRCSPISGHKSVSWYQQVLGQGPQFIFQYYEKEERGRGNFPDRFSARQFPNYSSELNVNALLLGDSALYLCASSVEQEIYGYTFGSGTRLTVV.

V and J are TRBV18 and TRBJ2-7. Germline V gene data show CDR1 as KGHSH and CDR2 as LQKENI. This CDR3 has 13 amino acids. CDR3 in amino acids: CASSPTESGEQYF.

The chain has TRBV5-6 and TRBJ2-5; TCRdb gives TRBD2 as the D gene, but with no DNA this cannot be confirmed. The CDR3 covers 14 residues. CDR1 and CDR2 (germline): SGHDT, YYEEEE. The CDR3 spells CASSPVREGETQYF.

The chain recombines TRBV4-1 with TRBJ2-1; TCRdb lists TRBD2, though no DNA is available to test this call. CDR1 is MGHRA and CDR2 is YSYEKL in the germline V gene. The CDR3 contains 18 residues. The CDR3 sequence is CASSQEGFLAGSRNEQFF.

The rearrangement links TRBV7-8 to TRBJ1-5; TCRdb calls TRBD1, which cannot be checked without DNA. The CDR3 is 16 residues long. Per germline, CDR1 SGHVS and CDR2 FQNEAQ. The CDR3 spells CASSLVTGFGNQPQHF.

The rearrangement joins TRBV10-3 to TRBJ2-3; the D gene TCRdb calls, TRBD2, cannot be checked with no DNA. The germline gives CDR1 ENHRY, CDR2 SYGVKD. The CDR3 contains 15 residues. The CDR3 sequence is CATQTSGSEGDTQYF.